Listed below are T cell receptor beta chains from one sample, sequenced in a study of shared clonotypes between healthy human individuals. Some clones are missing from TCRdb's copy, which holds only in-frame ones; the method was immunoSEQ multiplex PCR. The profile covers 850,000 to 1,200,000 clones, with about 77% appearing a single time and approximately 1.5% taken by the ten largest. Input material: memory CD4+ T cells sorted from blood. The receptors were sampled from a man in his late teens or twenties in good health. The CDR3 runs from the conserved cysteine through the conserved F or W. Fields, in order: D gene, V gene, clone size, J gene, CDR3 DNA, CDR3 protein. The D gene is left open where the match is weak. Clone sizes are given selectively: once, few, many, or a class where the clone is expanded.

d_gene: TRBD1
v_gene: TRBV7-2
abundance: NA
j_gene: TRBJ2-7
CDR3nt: TGTGCCAGCAGCTTAGAGGGGGCTAACTACGAGCAGTACTTC
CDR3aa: CASSLEGANYEQYF

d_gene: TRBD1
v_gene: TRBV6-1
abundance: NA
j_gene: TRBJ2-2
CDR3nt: TGTGCCAGCAAAGGACAGGGGGCAACCGGGGAGCTGTTTTTT
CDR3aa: CASKGQGATGELFF

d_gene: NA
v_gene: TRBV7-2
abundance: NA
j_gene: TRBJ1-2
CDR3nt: TGTGCCAGCAGCTTAGTTGAGGGCAGGGGAGCTTCAAATGGCTACACCTTC
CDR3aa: CASSLVEGRGASNGYTF

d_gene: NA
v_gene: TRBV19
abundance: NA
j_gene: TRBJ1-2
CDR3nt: TGTGCCAGTAGTATAGATCTGGACAGCGCCCTGACTTCTTTC
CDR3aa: CASSIDLDSALTSF

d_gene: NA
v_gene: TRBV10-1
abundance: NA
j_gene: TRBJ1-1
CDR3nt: TGCGCCAGCAGTGAGCAGACGAACACTGAAGCTTTCTTT
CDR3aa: CASSEQTNTEAFF

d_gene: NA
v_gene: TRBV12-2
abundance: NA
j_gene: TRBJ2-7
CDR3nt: TGTGCAAGTCGCTTAGGAAGCAGCCAGTCGATCTACGAGCAGTACTTC
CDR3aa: CASRLGSSQSIYEQYF

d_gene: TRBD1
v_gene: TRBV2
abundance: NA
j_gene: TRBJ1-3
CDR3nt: TGTGCCAGCAGTGAACAGGAGGGGACAGGGGGAAGATTT
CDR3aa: CASSEQEGTGGRF

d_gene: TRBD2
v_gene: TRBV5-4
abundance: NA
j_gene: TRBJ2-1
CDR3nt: TGTGCCAGCAGCTTGGCCGGGCTAGCGGGGGGTAGGTCCTACAATGAGCAGTTCTTC
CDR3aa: CASSLAGLAGGRSYNEQFF

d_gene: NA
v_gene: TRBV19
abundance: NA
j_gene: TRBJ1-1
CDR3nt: TGTGCCAGTAGTATCGTACAGGGTACTGAAGCTTTCTTT
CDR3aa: CASSIVQGTEAFF

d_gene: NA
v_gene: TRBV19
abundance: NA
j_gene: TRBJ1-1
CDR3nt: TGTGCCAGTAAGGCCGACGGAGCAGCCACTGAAGCTTTCTTT
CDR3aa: CASKADGAATEAFF

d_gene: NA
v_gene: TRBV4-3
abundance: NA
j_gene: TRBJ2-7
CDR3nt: TGCGCCAGCAGCCAAGATTTCAGCGGTGGGAGATACGAGCAGTACTTC
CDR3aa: CASSQDFSGGRYEQYF

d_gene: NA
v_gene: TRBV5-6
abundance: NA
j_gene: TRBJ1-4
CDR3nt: TGTGCCAGCAGCTTGAGGGGCCCAAATGAAAAACTGTTTTTT
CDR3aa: CASSLRGPNEKLFF

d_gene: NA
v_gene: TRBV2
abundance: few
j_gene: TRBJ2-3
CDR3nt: TGTGCCAGCAGGGGTGGGTTATCCGGCACAGATACGCAGTATTTT
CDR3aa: CASRGGLSGTDTQYF

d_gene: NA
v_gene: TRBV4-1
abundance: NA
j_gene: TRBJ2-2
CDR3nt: TGCGCCAGCAGTCCCCAGGGACGGGGCACCGGGGAGCTGTTTTTT
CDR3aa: CASSPQGRGTGELFF

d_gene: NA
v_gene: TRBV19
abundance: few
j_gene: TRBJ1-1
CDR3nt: TGTGCCAGTAGTATCCCATCTATCCGAGGGACTGAAGCTTTCTTT
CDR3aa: CASSIPSIRGTEAFF

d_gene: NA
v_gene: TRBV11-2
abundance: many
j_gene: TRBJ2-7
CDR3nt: TGTGCCAGCAGCTTAGGACAGGGACTCACCTACGAGCAGTACTTC
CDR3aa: CASSLGQGLTYEQYF

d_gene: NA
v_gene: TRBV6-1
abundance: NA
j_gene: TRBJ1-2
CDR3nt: TGTGCCAGCAGTGGGGGGGGTTATGGCTACACCTTC
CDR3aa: CASSGGGYGYTF

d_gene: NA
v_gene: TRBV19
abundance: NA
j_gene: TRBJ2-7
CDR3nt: TGTGCCAGTAAAGATTCTTATAACGAGCAGTACTTC
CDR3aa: CASKDSYNEQYF

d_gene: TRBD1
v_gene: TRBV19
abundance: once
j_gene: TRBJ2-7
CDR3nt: TGTGCCAGTAGACCCGACAGGGGGTCCTACGAGCAGTACTTC
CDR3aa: CASRPDRGSYEQYF

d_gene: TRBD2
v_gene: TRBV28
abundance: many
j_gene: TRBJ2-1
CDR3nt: TGTGCCAGCAGTTTAAGCCCCCTTATCAGCGGGGGGGCCGCCGGTGAGCAGTTCTTC
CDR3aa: CASSLSPLISGGAAGEQFF

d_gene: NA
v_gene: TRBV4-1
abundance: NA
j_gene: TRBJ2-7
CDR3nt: TGCGCCAGCAGCCAAGGCCGGGGTGCACAGAGCTCCTACGAGCAGTACTTC
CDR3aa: CASSQGRGAQSSYEQYF

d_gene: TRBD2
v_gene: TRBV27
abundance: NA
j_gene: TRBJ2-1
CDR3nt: TGTGCCAGCAAAGAGCGACCCCGGGAGGATGAGCAGTTCTTC
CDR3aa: CASKERPREDEQFF

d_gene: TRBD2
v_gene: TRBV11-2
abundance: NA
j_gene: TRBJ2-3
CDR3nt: TGTGCCAGCAGCCCGGGACTAGTCGGGACAGATACGCAGTATTTT
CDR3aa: CASSPGLVGTDTQYF

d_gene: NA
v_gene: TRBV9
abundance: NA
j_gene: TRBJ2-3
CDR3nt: TGTGCCAGCAGCGTAGTTGAGGGGCGCACAGATACGCAGTATTTT
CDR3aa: CASSVVEGRTDTQYF

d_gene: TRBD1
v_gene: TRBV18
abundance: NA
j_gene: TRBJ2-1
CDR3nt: TGTGCCAGCTCCCGAGACAGGGTCGGCTACAATGAGCAGTTCTTC
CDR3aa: CASSRDRVGYNEQFF

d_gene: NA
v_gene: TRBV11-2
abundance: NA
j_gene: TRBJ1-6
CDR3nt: TGTGCCAGCAGCTTAGTCCGGGGTAATTCACCCCTCCACTTT
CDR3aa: CASSLVRGNSPLHF

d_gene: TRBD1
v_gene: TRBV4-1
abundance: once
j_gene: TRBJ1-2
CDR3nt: TGCGCCAGCAGTCAAACTTCAGGACAGGGACACTATGGCTACACCTTC
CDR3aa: CASSQTSGQGHYGYTF

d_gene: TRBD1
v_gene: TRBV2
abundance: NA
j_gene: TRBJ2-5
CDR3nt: TGTGCCAGCAGTGGGGACAGGGTTGCGGAGACCCAGTACTTC
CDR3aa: CASSGDRVAETQYF

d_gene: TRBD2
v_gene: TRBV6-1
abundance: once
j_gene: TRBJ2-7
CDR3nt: TGTGCCAGCAGTCGAGCGGGAGCTATGGGCGAGCAGTACTTC
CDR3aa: CASSRAGAMGEQYF

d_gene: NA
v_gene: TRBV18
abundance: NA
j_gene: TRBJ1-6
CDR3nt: TGTGCCAGCTCACCCCAACAGGGAAATAATTCACCCCTCCACTTT
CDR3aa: CASSPQQGNNSPLHF

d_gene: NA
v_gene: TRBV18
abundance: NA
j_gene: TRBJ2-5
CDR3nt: TGTGCCAGCTCACCTCTCGTAGAAGGGTTGGAGACCCAGTACTTC
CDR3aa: CASSPLVEGLETQYF

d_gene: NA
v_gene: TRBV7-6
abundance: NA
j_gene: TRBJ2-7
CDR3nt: TGTGCCAGCAGCTTGGCCCCCGGGGGCTACACGAGGTACGAGCAGTACTTC
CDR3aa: CASSLAPGGYTRYEQYF

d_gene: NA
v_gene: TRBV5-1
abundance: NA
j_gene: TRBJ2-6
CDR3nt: TGCGCCAGCAGCTTACAGGGTGGGTACTCTGGGGCCAACGTCCTGACTTTC
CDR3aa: CASSLQGGYSGANVLTF

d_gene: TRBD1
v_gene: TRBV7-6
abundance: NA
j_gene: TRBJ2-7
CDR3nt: TGTGCCAGCAGCCGGACAGGTCCTTACGAGCAGTACTTC
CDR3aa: CASSRTGPYEQYF

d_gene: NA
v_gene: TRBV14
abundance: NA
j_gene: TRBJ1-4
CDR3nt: TGTGCCAGCAGCCAGGGGACGACTAATGAAAAACTGTTTTTT
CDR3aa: CASSQGTTNEKLFF

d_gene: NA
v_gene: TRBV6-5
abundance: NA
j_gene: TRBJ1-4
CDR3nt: TGTGCCAGCAGAGCCCCTAATGAAAAACTGTTTTTT
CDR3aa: CASRAPNEKLFF

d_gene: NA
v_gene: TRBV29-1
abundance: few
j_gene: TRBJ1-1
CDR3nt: TGCAGCGTAGGAGGCGGAGGGAGCACTGAAGCTTTCTTT
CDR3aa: CSVGGGGSTEAFF

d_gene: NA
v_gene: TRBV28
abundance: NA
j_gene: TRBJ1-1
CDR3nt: TGTGCCAGCAGAGAGACAGGGAACACTGAAGCTTTCTTT
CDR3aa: CASRETGNTEAFF

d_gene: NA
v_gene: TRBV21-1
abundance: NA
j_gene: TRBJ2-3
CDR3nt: TGTGCCAGCACTAGACATGCAACGGATACGCAGTATTTT
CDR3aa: CASTRHATDTQYF

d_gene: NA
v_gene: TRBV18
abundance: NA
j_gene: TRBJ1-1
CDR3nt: TGTGCCAGCTCATCGAGTCGGGGGGCTGAAGCTTTCTTT
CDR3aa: CASSSSRGAEAFF

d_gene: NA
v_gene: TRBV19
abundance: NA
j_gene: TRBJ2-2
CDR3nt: TGTGCCAGTCACCTGGGGGCAGACTCAACCGGGGAGCTGTTTTTT
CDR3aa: CASHLGADSTGELFF

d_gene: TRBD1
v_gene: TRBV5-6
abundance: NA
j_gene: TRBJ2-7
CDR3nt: TGTGCCAGCAGCGCCAAGACAGGGGTCCAGGGAGAGCAGTACTTC
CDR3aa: CASSAKTGVQGEQYF

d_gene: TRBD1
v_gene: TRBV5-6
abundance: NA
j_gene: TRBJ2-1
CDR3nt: TGTGCCAGCAGATGGGGACAGGCCCTTGTCGGTGAGCAGTTCTTC
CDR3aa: CASRWGQALVGEQFF

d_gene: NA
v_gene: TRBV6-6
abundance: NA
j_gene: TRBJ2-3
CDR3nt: TGTGCCAGCACCTCGGACCGGCGGGTGCAGTATTTT
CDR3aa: CASTSDRRVQYF

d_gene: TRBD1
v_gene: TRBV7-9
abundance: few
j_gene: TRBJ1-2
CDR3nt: TGTGCCAGCAGCCGACAGGGGTACGGCTACACCTTC
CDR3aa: CASSRQGYGYTF

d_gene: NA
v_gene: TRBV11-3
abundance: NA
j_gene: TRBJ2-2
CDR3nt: TGTGCCAGCAGCTTCCAGACCGGGGAGCTGTTTTTT
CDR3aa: CASSFQTGELFF

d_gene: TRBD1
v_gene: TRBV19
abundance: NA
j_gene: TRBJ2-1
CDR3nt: TGTGCCAGTAGTACCCGGTGGGGACAGGGAAACAATGAGCAGTTCTTC
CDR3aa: CASSTRWGQGNNEQFF

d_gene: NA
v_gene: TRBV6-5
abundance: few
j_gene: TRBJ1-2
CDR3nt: TGTGCCAGCAGTTACTCGGCGGGGGGTGGCTACACCTTC
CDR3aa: CASSYSAGGGYTF

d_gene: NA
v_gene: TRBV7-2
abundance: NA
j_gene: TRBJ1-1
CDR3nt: TGTGCCAGCAGCTCAATCATGGGGGGGACTGAAGCTTTCTTT
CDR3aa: CASSSIMGGTEAFF

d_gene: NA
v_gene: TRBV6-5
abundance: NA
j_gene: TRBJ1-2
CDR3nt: TGTGCCAGCAGCCCGGGACGGAGCTATGGCTACACCTTC
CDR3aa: CASSPGRSYGYTF

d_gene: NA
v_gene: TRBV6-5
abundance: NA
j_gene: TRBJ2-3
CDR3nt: TGTGCCAGCAGTTACTCGATCGGACAGAATACGCAGTATTTT
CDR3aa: CASSYSIGQNTQYF

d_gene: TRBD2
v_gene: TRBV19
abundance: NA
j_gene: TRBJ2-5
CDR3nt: TGTGCCAGTAGTATGGTAGCGGGGAAAGAGACCCAGTACTTC
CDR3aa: CASSMVAGKETQYF

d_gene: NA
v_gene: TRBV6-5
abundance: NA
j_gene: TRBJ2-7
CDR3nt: TGTGCCAGCAGAACGCGACTCAACCCCATCTACGAGCAGTACTTC
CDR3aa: CASRTRLNPIYEQYF